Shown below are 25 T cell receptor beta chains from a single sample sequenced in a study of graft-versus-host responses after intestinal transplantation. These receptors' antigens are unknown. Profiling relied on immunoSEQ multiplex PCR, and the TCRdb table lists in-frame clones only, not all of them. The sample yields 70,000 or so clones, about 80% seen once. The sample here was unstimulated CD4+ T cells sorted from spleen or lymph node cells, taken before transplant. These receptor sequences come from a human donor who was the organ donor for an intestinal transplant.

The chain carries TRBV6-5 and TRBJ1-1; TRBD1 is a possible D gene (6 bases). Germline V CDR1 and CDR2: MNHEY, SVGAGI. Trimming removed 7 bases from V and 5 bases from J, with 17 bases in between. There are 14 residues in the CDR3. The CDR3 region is CASKGDSARTEAFF. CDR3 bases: TGTGCCAGCAAGGGGGATTCGGCTAGGACTGAAGCTTTCTTT.

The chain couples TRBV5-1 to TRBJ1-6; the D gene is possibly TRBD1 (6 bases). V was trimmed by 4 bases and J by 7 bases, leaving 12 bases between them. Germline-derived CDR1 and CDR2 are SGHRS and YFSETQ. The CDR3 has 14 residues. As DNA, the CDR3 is TGCGCCAGCAGCGGCCAGGGGACCAATTCACCCCTCCACTTT. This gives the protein CASSGQGTNSPLHF.

For the CDR3, the DNA is TGCAGCGTCCCAGTACAGGGTCAGGGCTACACCTTC. Its translation is CSVPVQGQGYTF. The rearrangement joins TRBV29-1 to TRBJ1-2, with D possibly being TRBD1 (6 bases). V dropped 6 bases and J dropped 8 bases, with 16 bases sitting between them. The CDR3 runs 12 residues. Per the germline V gene, CDR1 is SQVTM and CDR2 is ANQGSEA.

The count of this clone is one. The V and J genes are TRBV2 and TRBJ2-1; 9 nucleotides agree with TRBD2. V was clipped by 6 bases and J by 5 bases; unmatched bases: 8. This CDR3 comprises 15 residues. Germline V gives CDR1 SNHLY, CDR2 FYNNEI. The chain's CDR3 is CASRGRLAVDNEQFF. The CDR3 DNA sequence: TGTGCCAGCAGAGGGAGACTAGCGGTCGACAATGAGCAGTTCTTC. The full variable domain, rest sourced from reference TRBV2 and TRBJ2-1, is EPEVTQTPSHQVTQMGQEVILRCVPISNHLYFYWYRQILGQKVEFLVSFYNNEISEKSEIFDDQFSVERPDGSNFTLKIRSTKLEDSAMYFCASRGRLAVDNEQFFGPGTRLTVL.

This CDR3 reads CASSLARGGLTGELFF. CDR3 bases: TGTGCCAGCAGCTTAGCGCGGGGGGGCCTCACCGGGGAGCTGTTTTTT. The chain combines TRBV7-2 with TRBJ2-2, with 9 bases aligning to TRBD2. Unmatched junction bases numbered 3, after V lost 0 bases and J lost 4 bases. The CDR3 is 16 residues long. CDR1 is SGHTA and CDR2 is FQGNSA in the germline V gene.

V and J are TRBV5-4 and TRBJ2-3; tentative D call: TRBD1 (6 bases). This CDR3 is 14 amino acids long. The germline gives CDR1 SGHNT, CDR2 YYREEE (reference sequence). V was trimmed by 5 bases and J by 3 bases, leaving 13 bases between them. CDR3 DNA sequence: TGTGCCAGCAGGGCGGTGGGGGCAACAGATACGCAGTATTTT. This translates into CASRAVGATDTQYF.

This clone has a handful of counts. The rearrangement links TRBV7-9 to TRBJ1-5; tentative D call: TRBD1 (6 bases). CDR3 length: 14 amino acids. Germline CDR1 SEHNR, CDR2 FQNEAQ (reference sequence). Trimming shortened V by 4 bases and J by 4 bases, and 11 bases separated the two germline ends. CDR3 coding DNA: TGTGCCAGCAGCTCAGGACAGTTTAATCAGCCCCAGCATTTT. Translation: CASSSGQFNQPQHF.

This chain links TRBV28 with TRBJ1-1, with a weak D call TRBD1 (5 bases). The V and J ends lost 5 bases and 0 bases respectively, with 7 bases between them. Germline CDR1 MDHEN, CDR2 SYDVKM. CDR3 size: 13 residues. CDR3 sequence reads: CASSQGMNTEAFF. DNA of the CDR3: TGTGCCAGCAGTCAGGGTATGAACACTGAAGCTTTCTTT. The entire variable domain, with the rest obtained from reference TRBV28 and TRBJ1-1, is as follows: DVKVTQSSRYLVKRTGEKVFLECVQDMDHENMFWYRQDPGLGLRLIYFSYDVKMKEKGDIPEGYSVSREKKERFSLILESASTNQTSMYLCASSQGMNTEAFFGQGTRLTVV.

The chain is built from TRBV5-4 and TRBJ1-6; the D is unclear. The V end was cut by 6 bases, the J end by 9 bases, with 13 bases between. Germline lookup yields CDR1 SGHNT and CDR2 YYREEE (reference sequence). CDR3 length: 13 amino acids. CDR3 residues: CASTQSQVSPLHF. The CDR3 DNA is TGTGCCAGCACCCAATCACAAGTTTCACCCCTCCACTTT.

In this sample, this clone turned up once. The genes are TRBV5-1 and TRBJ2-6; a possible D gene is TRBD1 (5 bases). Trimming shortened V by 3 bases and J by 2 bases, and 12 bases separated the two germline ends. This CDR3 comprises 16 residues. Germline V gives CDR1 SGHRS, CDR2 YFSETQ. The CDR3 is CASSSLGAPGANVLTF. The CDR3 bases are TGCGCCAGCAGCTCCCTTGGGGCTCCTGGGGCCAACGTCCTGACTTTC.

CDR3 coding DNA: TGTGCCAGCAGTGAATCACAGCTCCCAGATACGCAGTATTTT. The encoded protein is CASSESQLPDTQYF. The genes are TRBV6-1 and TRBJ2-3; D is unresolved. Germline V gene data show CDR1 as MNHNS and CDR2 as SASEGT. V was shortened by 2 bases and J by 4 bases, with 10 bases between the two germline ends. The CDR3 runs to 14 residues.

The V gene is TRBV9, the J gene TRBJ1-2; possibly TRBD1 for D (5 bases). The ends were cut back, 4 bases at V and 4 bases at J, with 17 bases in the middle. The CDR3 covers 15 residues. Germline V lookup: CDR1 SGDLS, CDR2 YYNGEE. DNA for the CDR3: TGTGCCAGCAGCCTCGCAAGGGGCCAATTCTATGGCTACACCTTC. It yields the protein CASSLARGQFYGYTF.

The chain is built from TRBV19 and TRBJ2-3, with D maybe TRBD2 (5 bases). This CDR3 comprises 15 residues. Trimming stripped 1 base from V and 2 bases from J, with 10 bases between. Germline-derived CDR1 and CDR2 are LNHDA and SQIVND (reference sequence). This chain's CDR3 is CASSIGGSITDTQYF. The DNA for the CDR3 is TGTGCCAGTAGTATAGGAGGGTCCATCACAGATACGCAGTATTTT.

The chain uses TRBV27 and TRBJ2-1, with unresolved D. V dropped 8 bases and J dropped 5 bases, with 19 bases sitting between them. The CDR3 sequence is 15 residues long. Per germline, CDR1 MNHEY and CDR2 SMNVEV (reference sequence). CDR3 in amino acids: CASCETLALNNEQFF. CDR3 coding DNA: TGTGCCAGCTGCGAAACCTTAGCACTCAACAATGAGCAGTTCTTC.

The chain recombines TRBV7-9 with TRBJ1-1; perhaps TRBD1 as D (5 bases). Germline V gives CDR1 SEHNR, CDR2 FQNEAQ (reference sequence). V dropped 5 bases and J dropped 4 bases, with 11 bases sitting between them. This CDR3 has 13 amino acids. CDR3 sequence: CASSQTGRTEAFF. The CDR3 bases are TGTGCCAGCAGCCAAACAGGACGCACTGAAGCTTTCTTT.

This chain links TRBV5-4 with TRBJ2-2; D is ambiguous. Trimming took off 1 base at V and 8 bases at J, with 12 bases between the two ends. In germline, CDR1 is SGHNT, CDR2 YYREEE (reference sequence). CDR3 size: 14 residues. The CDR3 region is CASSLLTFKGELFF. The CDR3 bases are TGTGCCAGCAGCTTGTTAACATTCAAAGGGGAGCTGTTTTTT. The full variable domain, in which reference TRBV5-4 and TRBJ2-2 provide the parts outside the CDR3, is ETGVTQSPTHLIKTRGQQVTLRCSSQSGHNTVSWYQQALGQGPQFIFQYYREEENGRGNFPPRFSGLQFPNYSSELNVNALELDDSALYLCASSLLTFKGELFFGEGSRLTVL.

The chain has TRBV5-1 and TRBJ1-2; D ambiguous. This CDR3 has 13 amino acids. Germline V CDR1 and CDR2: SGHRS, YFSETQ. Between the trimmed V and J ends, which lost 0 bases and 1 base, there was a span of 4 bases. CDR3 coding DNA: TGCGCCAGCAGCTTGGACAATAACTATGGCTACACCTTC. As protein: CASSLDNNYGYTF.

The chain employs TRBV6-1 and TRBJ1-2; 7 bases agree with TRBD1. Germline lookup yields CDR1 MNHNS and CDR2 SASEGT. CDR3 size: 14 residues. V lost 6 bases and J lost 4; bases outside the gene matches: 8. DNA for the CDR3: TGTGCCAGCAGACCTTCAGGACAGGTCTATGGCTACACCTTC. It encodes CASRPSGQVYGYTF.

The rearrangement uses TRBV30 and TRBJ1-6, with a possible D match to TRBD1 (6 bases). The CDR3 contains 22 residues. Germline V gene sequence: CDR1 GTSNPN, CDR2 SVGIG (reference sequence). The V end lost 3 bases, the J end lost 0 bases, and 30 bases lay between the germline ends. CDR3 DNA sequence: TGTGCCTGGAGGGCTACCTATTTACCTATCAAGGAGGACAGCTCCTATAATTCACCCCTCCACTTT. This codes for CAWRATYLPIKEDSSYNSPLHF.

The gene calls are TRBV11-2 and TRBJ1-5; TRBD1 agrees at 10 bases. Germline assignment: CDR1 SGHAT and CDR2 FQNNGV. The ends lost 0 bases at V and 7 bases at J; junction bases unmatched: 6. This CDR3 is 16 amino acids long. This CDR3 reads CASSLDLRTGGQPQHF. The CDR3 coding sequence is TGTGCCAGCAGCTTAGATCTAAGGACAGGGGGGCAGCCCCAGCATTTT.

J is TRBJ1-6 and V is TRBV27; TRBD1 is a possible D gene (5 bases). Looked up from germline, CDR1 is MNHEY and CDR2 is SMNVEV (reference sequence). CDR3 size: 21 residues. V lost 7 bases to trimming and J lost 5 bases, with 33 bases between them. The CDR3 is CASNYREKNRGGEEDNSPLHF. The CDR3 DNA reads TGTGCCAGCAACTACCGGGAAAAGAATCGCGGGGGGGAAGAGGATAATTCACCCCTCCACTTT.

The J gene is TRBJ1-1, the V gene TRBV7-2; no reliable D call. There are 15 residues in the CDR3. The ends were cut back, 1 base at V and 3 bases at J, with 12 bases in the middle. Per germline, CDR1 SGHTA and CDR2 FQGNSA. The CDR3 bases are TGTGCCAGCAGCTTAGGTGTAAATGGCCACACTGAAGCTTTCTTT. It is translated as CASSLGVNGHTEAFF. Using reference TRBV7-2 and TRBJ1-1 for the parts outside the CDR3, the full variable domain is GAGVSQSPSNKVTEKGKDVELRCDPISGHTALYWYRQSLGQGLEFLIYFQGNSAPDKSGLPSDRFSAERTGGSVSTLTIQRTQQEDSAVYLCASSLGVNGHTEAFFGQGTRLTVV.

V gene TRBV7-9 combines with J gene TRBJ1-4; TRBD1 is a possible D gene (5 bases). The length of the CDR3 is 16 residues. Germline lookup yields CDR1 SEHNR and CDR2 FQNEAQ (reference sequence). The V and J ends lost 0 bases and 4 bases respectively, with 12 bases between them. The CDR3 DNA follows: TGTGCCAGCAGCTTAGCTCCAGGGTGGGATAATGAAAAACTGTTTTTT. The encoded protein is CASSLAPGWDNEKLFF.

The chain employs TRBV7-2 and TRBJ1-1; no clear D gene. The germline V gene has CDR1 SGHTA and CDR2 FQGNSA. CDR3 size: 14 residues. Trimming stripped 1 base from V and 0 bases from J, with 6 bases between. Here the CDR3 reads CASSLGGMNTEAFF. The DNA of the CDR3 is TGTGCCAGCAGCTTAGGTGGCATGAACACTGAAGCTTTCTTT.

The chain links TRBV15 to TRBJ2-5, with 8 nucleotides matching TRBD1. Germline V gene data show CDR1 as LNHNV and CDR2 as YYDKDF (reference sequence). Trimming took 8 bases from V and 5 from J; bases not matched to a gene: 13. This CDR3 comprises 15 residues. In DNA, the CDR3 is TGTGCCACCGTGAGGACAGGGTCGGAGTTGGAGACCCAGTACTTC. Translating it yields CATVRTGSELETQYF.